This entry features one TCR beta chain sequence. Its target is not known. Repertoires were generated with immunoSEQ multiplex PCR, while TCRdb's copy carries only in-frame clones and drops some. The sample comprises 500,000 or so clones, approximately 95% of which are singletons, and 0.05% to 0.07% rests with the top ten. This sample was included in a study of shared clonotypes between healthy human individuals. From germline, CDR1 is MDHEN and CDR2 SYDVKM. The germline V and J ends were trimmed by 8 bases and 1 base, with 15 bases remaining between them. There are 15 residues in the CDR3. CD4+ cells were split into CD45RA+ naive and CD45RA-negative memory subsets. Overall study findings and caveats: How much donors shared clonotypes was expected to be affected by sequencing depth.

The chain has TRBV28 and TRBJ2-1; D call uncertain. The source material was naive CD4+ T cells sorted from blood. The subset denotes: CD45RA+ positively selected. The sequence derives from a woman aged 25 to 45 in good health. CDR3 protein: CASSPHKGSYNEQFF. CDR3 nucleotide sequence: TGTGCCAGCTCCCCGCATAAAGGTTCCTACAATGAGCAGTTCTTC.